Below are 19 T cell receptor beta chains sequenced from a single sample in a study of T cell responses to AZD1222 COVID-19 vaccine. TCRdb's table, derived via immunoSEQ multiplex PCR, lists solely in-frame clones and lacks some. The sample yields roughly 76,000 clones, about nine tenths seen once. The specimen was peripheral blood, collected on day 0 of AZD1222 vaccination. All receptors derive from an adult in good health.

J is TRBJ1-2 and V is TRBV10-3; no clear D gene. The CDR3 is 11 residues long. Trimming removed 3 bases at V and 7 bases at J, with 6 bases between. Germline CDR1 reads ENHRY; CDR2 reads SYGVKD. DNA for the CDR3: TGTGCCATCAGTGACGGATCTGGCTACACCTTC. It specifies CAISDGSGYTF.

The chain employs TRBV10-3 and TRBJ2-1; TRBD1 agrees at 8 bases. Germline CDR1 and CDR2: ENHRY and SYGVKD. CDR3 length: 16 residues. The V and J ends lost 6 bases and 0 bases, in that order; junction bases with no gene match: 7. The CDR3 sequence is CAIRNQGAGSYNEQFF. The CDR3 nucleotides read TGTGCCATCAGGAACCAGGGGGCTGGCTCCTACAATGAGCAGTTCTTC.

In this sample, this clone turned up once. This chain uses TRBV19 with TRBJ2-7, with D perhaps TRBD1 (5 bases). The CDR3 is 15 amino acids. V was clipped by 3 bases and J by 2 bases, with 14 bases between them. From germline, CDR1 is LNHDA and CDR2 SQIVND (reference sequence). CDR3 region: CASSIYGQGAYEQYF. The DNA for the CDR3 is TGTGCCAGTAGTATTTATGGGCAGGGTGCCTACGAGCAGTACTTC.

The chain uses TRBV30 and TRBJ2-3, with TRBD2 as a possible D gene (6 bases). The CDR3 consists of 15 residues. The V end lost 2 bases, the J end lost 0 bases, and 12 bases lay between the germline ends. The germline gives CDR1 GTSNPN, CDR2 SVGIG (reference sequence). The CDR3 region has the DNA TGTGCCTGGAGTTACGGGAGATCGAGCACAGATACGCAGTATTTT. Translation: CAWSYGRSSTDTQYF.

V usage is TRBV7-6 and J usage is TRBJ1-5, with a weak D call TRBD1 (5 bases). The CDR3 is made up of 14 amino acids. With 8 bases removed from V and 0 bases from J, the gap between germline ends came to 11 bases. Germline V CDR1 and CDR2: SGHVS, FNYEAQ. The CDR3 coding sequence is TGTGCCAGCGCCCAGGGCAATAGCAATCAGCCCCAGCATTTT. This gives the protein CASAQGNSNQPQHF.

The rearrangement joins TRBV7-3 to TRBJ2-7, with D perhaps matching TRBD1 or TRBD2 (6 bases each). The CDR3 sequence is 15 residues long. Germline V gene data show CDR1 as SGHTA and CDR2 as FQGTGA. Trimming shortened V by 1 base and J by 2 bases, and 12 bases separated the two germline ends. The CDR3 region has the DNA TGTGCCAGCAGCTTAATACCGGGGGCGACCTACGAGCAGTACTTC. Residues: CASSLIPGATYEQYF.

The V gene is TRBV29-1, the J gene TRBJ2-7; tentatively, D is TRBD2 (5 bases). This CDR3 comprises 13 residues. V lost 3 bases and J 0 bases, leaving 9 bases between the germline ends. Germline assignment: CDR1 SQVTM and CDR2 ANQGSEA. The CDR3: CSVESGISYEQYF. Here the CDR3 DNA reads TGCAGCGTTGAGTCCGGGATCTCCTACGAGCAGTACTTC.

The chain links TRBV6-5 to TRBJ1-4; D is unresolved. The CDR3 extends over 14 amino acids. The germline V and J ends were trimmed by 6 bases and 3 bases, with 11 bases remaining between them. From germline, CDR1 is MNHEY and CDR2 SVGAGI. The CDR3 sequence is CASSTQLANEKLFF. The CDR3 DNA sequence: TGTGCCAGCAGCACACAGTTAGCTAATGAAAAACTGTTTTTT.

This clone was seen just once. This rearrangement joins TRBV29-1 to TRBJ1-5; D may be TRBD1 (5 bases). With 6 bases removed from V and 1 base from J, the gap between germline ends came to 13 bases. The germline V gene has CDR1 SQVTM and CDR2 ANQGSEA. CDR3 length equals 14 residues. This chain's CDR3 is CSVRQGSSNQPQHF. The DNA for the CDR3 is TGCAGCGTGCGCCAGGGCTCAAGCAATCAGCCCCAGCATTTT. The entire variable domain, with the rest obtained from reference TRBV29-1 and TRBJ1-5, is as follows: SAVISQKPSRDICQRGTSLTIQCQVDSQVTMMFWYRQQPGQSLTLIATANQGSEATYESGFVIDKFPISRPNLTFSTLTVSNMSPEDSSIYLCSVRQGSSNQPQHFGDGTRLSIL.

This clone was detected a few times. CDR3 nucleotides: TGTGCCAGCAGTGAGGCGTTCCGCTATGGCTACACCTTC. Amino acids: CASSEAFRYGYTF. The gene calls are TRBV6-1 and TRBJ1-2; D remains unclear. CDR3 size: 13 residues. Deletions cut 3 bases from V and 4 bases from J, with 9 bases between. The V gene's germline CDR1 is MNHNS and CDR2 SASEGT.

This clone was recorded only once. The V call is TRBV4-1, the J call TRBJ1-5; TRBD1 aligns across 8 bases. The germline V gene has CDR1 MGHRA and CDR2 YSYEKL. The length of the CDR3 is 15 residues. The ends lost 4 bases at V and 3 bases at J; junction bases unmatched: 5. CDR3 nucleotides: TGCGCCAGCAGCCGGACAGGGAGGGACAATCAGCCCCAGCATTTT. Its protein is CASSRTGRDNQPQHF.

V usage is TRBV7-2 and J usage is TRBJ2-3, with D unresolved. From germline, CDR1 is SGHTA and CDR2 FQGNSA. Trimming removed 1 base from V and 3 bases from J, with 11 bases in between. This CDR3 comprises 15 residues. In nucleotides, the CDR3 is TGTGCCAGCAGCTTAGACCCAGGTCGTACAGATACGCAGTATTTT. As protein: CASSLDPGRTDTQYF.

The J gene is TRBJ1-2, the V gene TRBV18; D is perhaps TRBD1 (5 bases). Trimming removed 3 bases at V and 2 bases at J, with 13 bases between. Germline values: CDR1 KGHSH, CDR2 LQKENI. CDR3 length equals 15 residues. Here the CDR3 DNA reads TGTGCCAGCTCACCGGGACCGACGCAGAACTATGGCTACACCTTC. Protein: CASSPGPTQNYGYTF.

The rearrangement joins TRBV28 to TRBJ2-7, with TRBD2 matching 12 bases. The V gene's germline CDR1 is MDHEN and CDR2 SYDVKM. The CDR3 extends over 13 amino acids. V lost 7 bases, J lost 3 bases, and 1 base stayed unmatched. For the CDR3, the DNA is TGTGCCAGCATACTAGCGGGAGGCTACGAGCAGTACTTC. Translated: CASILAGGYEQYF.

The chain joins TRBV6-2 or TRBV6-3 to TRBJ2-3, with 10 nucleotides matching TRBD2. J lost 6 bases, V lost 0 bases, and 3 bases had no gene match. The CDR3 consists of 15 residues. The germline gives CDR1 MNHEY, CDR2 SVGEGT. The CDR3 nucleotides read TGTGCCAGCAGTTACTCGGCTAGCGGGAGTGATACGCAGTATTTT. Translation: CASSYSASGSDTQYF.

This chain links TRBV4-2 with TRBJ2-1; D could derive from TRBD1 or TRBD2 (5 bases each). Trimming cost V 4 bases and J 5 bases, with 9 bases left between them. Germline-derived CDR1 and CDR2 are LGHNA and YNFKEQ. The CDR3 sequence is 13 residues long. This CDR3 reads CASSPEGHNEQFF. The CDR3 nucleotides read TGTGCCAGCAGCCCCGAGGGGCACAATGAGCAGTTCTTC.

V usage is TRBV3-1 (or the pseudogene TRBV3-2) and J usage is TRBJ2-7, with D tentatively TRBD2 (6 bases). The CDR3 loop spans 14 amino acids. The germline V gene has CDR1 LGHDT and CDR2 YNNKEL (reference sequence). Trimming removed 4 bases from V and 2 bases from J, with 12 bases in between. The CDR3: CASSLGSGAYEQYF. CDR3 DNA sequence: TGTGCCAGCAGCCTGGGTTCGGGAGCCTACGAGCAGTACTTC.

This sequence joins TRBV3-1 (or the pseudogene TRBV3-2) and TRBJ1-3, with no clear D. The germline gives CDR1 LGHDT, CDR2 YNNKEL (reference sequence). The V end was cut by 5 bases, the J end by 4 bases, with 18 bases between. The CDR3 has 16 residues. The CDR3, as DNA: TGTGCCAGCAGCAGTTTGTTCGGGGTAGCCGGAAACACCATATATTTT. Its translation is CASSSLFGVAGNTIYF.

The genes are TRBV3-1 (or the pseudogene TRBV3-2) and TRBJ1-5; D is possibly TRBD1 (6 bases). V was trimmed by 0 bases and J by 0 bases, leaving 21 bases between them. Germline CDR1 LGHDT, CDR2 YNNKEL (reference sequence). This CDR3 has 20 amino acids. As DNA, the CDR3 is TGTGCCAGCAGCCAAGATCAAGTCAGACAGGCCCTTTATAGCAATCAGCCCCAGCATTTT. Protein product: CASSQDQVRQALYSNQPQHF.